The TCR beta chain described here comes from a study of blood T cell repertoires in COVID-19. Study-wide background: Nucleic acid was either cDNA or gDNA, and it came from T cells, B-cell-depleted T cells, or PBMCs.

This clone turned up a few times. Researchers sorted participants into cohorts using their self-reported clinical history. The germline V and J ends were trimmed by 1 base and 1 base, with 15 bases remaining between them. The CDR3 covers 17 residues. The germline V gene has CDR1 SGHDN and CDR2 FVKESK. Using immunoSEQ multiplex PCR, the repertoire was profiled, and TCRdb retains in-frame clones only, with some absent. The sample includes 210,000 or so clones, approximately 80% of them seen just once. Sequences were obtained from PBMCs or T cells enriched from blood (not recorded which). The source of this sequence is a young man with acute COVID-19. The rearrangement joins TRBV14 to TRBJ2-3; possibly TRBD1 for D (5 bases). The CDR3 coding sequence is TGTGCCAGCAGCCAAGCTGGGGCTGCTCTCGGCACAGATACGCAGTATTTT. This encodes CASSQAGAALGTDTQYF.